This passage covers 12 T cell receptor beta chains from one sample sequenced in a study of blood T cell repertoires in COVID-19. The table came from immunoSEQ multiplex PCR; TCRdb's copy has only in-frame clones and leaves some out. The table shows roughly 72,000 clones, with about 90% occurring only once. Sequencing was carried out using peripheral blood. The receptors come from a human donor in a cohort sampled during active COVID-19.

This rearrangement joins TRBV20-1 to TRBJ2-1; weak D call: TRBD1 (6 bases). The CDR3 is 14 residues long. With 3 bases removed from V and 8 bases from J, the gap between germline ends came to 17 bases. Germline lookup yields CDR1 DFQATT and CDR2 SNEGSKA (reference sequence). The DNA of the CDR3 is TGCAGTGCTAGTGAGGCAGGGGATTATGATGAGCAGTTCTTC. This gives the protein CSASEAGDYDEQFF.

The chain combines TRBV28 with TRBJ2-7; no reliable D call. Trimming stripped 3 bases from V and 0 bases from J, with 6 bases between. Germline loops: CDR1 MDHEN, CDR2 SYDVKM. The CDR3 sequence is 13 residues long. CDR3 sequence: CASSLADSYEQYF. The CDR3 nucleotides read TGTGCCAGCAGTTTGGCGGACTCCTACGAGCAGTACTTC.

The chain has TRBV19 and TRBJ1-5, with 9 positions matching TRBD1. V lost 3 bases and J lost 5; bases outside the gene matches: 8. The CDR3 covers 16 residues. Germline CDR1 LNHDA, CDR2 SQIVND (reference sequence). CDR3 coding DNA: TGTGCCAGTAGTATCCTACAGGGGGCGCATCATCAGCCCCAGCATTTT. It encodes CASSILQGAHHQPQHF.

This clone was picked up one time. The chain is built from TRBV6-2 or TRBV6-3 and TRBJ2-5; no definite D call. CDR3 length: 14 residues. Per germline, CDR1 MNHEY and CDR2 SVGEGT. The V end lost 0 bases, the J end lost 5 bases, and 10 bases lay between the germline ends. The CDR3 is CASSYSRYRETQYF. The CDR3 bases are TGTGCCAGCAGTTACTCACGATATCGGGAGACCCAGTACTTC.

The chain recombines TRBV20-1 with TRBJ2-7, with 9 bases aligning to TRBD2. V gave up 3 bases and J gave up 2 bases; unmatched junction bases: 11. The germline CDR1 and CDR2 sequences are DFQATT and SNEGSKA (reference sequence). There are 16 residues in the CDR3. CDR3: CSASSPALAGTYEQYF. DNA for the CDR3: TGCAGTGCTAGTTCCCCCGCCCTAGCGGGAACCTACGAGCAGTACTTC.

The chain carries TRBV19 and TRBJ1-5; tentatively, D is TRBD1 (5 bases). V dropped 7 bases and J dropped 6 bases, with 13 bases sitting between them. CDR3 size: 13 residues. Germline V CDR1 and CDR2: LNHDA, SQIVND (reference sequence). CDR3 residues: CASKVQGGQPQHF. In DNA form, the CDR3 reads TGTGCCAGTAAAGTTCAGGGAGGTCAGCCCCAGCATTTT.

The chain combines TRBV2 with TRBJ2-5; 7 nucleotides line up with TRBD1. This CDR3 has 13 residues. Germline V CDR1 and CDR2: SNHLY, FYNNEI. Trimming took 10 bases from V and 5 from J; bases not matched to a gene: 10. The CDR3 loop reads CAIAEQGRETQYF. The CDR3 DNA sequence: TGTGCCATCGCAGAACAGGGGCGGGAGACCCAGTACTTC.

The chain combines TRBV29-1 with TRBJ2-1; TRBD2 aligns across 13 bases. CDR1 is SQVTM and CDR2 is ANQGSEA in the germline V gene. CDR3 length: 16 amino acids. V lost 3 bases to trimming and J lost 8 bases; unmatched junction nucleotides: 10. DNA for the CDR3: TGCAGCGTTGATAGGGGACTAGCGGGGCTTGGGTATGAGCAGTTCTTC. This gives the protein CSVDRGLAGLGYEQFF.

The chain joins TRBV6-5 to TRBJ1-1, with D possibly matching TRBD1 (6 bases). CDR1 MNHEY and CDR2 SVGAGI come from the germline V gene. With 6 bases removed from V and 1 base from J, the gap between germline ends came to 12 bases. The CDR3 is made up of 14 amino acids. CDR3 bases: TGTGCCAGCAGCCTGGGACATTCGAACACTGAAGCTTTCTTT. Amino acid sequence: CASSLGHSNTEAFF.

The rearrangement uses TRBV20-1 and TRBJ1-2; D may be TRBD1 (5 bases). Trimming took off 6 bases at V and 2 bases at J, with 7 bases between the two ends. The germline CDR1 and CDR2 sequences are DFQATT and SNEGSKA (reference sequence). The CDR3 has 11 amino acids. CDR3 in DNA: TGCAGTGCCGCAGGGAACTATGGCTACACCTTC. Encoded protein: CSAAGNYGYTF.

V is TRBV9 and J is TRBJ2-5; 7 bases fit TRBD2. V shed 0 bases, J shed 1 base, and the junction held 3 bases outside the gene matches. The CDR3 is 15 residues long. Germline V gives CDR1 SGDLS, CDR2 YYNGEE. The CDR3 nucleotides are TGTGCCAGCAGCGTAGACCGACTAGCCCAAGAGACCCAGTACTTC. It is translated as CASSVDRLAQETQYF. Filled out from reference TRBV9 and TRBJ2-5, the complete variable domain reads DSGVTQTPKHLITATGQRVTLRCSPRSGDLSVYWYQQSLDQGLQFLIQYYNGEERAKGNILERFSAQQFPDLHSELNLSSLELGDSALYFCASSVDRLAQETQYFGPGTRLLVL.

The chain carries TRBV5-1 and TRBJ2-1; 14 bases match TRBD2. Germline lookup yields CDR1 SGHRS and CDR2 YFSETQ. The CDR3 has 16 amino acids. Trimming removed 7 bases from V and 1 base from J; junction bases left unmatched: 4. DNA for the CDR3: TGCGCCAGCGGGCGGACTAGCGGGGGGTCCTACAATGAGCAGTTCTTC. This translates into CASGRTSGGSYNEQFF.